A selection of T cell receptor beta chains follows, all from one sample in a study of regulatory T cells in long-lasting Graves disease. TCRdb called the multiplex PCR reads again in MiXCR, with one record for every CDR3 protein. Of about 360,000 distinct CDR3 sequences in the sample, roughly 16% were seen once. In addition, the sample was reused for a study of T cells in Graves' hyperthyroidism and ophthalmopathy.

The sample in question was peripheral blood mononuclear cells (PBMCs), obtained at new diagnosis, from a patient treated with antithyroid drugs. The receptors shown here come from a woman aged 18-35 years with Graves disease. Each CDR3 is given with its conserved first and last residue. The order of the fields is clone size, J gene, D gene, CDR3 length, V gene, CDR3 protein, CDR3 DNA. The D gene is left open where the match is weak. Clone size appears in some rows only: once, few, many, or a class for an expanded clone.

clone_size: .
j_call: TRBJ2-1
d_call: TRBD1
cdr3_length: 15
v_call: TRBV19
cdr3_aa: CASSGRQGVGNEQFF
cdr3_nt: TGTGCCAGTAGTGGAAGACAGGGGGTGGGCAATGAGCAGTTCTTC

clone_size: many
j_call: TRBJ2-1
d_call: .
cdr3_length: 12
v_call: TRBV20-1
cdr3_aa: CSASSLNNEQFF
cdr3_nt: TGCAGTGCTAGTTCTTTGAACAATGAGCAGTTCTTC

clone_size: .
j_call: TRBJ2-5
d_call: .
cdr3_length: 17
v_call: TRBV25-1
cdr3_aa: CASSETLAGLGQETQYF
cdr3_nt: TGTGCCAGCAGTGAGACCTTGGCGGGATTAGGACAAGAGACCCAGTACTTC

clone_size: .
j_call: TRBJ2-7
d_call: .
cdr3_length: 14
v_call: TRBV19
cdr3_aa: CASSAGPPPYEQYF
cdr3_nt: TGTGCCAGTTCGGCGGGGCCCCCCCCCTACGAGCAGTACTTC

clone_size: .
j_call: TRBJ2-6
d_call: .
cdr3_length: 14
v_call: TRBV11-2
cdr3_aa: CASDPGSGANVLTF
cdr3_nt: TGTGCCAGCGATCCGGGCTCTGGGGCCAACGTCCTGACTTTC

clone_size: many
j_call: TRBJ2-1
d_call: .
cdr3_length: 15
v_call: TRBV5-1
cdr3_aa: CASSLANAKVYEQFF
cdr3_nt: TGCGCCAGCAGCTTGGCTAATGCAAAGGTCTATGAGCAGTTCTTC

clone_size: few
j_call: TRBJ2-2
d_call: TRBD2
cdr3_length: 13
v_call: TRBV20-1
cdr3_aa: CSASGGATGELFF
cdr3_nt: TGCAGTGCTAGCGGGGGGGCCACCGGGGAGCTGTTTTTT

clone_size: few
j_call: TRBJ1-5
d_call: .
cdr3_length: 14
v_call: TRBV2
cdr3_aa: CASNLGEVGQPQHF
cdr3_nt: TGTGCCAGCAATTTGGGGGAGGTAGGGCAGCCCCAGCATTTT

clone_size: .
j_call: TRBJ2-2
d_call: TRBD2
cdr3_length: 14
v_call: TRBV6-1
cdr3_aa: CASRIAGETGELFF
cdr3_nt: TGTGCCAGCAGGATAGCGGGAGAGACCGGGGAGCTGTTTTTT

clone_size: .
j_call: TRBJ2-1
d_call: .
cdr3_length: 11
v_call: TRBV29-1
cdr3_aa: CSGGVFNEQFF
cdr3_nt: TGCAGCGGGGGGGTTTTCAATGAGCAGTTCTTC

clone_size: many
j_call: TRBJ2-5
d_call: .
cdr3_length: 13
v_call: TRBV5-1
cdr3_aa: CASSSRAGETQYF
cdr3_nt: TGTGCCAGCAGCTCTAGAGCTGGAGAGACCCAGTACTTC

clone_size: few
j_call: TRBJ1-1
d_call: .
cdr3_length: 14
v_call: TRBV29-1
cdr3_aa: CSVARAWEDTEAFF
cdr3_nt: TGCAGCGTGGCCCGGGCGTGGGAGGACACTGAAGCTTTCTTT

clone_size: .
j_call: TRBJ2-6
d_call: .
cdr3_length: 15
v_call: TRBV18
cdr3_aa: CASSPGTAGANVLTF
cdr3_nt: TGTGCCAGCTCACCAGGGACGGCTGGGGCCAACGTCCTGACTTTC

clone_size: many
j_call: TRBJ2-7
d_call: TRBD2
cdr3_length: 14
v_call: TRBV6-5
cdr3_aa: CASSYAGGPYEQYF
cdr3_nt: TGTGCCAGCAGTTACGCGGGGGGCCCCTACGAGCAGTACTTC

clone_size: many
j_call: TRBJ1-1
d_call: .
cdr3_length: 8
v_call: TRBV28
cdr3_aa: CAWGAAFF
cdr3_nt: TGTGCCTGGGGAGCGGCTTTCTTT

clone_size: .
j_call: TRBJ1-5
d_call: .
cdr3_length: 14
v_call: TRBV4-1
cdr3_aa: CASSQDPGLQPQHF
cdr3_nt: TGCGCCAGCAGCCAAGATCCGGGGCTTCAGCCCCAGCATTTT

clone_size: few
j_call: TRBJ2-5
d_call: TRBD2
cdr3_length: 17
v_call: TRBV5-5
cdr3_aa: CASSLMGSGGPGETQYF
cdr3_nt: TGTGCCAGCAGCTTAATGGGTAGCGGGGGGCCTGGAGAGACCCAGTACTTC

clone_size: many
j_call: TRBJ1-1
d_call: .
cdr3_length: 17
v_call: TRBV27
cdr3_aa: CASSLRYFPKGNTEAFF
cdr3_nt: TGTGCCAGCAGTTTAAGGTACTTCCCGAAAGGGAACACTGAAGCTTTCTTT

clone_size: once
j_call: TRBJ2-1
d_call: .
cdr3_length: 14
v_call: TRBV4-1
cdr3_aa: CASSNRSSYNEQFF
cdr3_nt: TGCGCCAGCAGCAACAGGAGCTCCTACAATGAGCAGTTCTTC

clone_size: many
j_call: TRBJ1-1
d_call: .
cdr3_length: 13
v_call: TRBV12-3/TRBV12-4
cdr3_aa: CASRQRGGTEAFF
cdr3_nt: TGTGCCAGCAGACAGAGGGGGGGGACTGAAGCTTTCTTT

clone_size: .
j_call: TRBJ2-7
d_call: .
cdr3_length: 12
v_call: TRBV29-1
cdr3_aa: CSVGQVSYEQYF
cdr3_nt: TGCAGCGTTGGACAGGTCTCCTACGAGCAGTACTTC

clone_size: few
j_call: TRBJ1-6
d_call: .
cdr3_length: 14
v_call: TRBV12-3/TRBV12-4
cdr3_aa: CASSFGRGNSPLHF
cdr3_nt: TGTGCCAGCAGTTTTGGTAGGGGGAATTCACCCCTCCACTTT

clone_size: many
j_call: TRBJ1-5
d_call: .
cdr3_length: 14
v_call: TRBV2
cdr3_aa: CASSEGNRNQPQHF
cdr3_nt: TGTGCCAGCAGTGAAGGTAATCGCAATCAGCCCCAGCATTTT

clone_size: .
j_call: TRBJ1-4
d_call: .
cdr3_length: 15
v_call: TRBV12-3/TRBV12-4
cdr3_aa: CASSPLGPTNEKLFF
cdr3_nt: TGTGCCAGCAGTCCTCTAGGGCCAACTAATGAAAAACTGTTTTTT

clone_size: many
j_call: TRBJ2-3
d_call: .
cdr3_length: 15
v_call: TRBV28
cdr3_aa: CASSFWREEADTQYF
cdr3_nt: TGTGCCAGCAGTTTTTGGCGGGAAGAGGCAGATACGCAGTATTTT

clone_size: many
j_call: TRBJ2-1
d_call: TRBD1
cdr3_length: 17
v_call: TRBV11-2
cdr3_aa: CASSLVLQGAYYNEQFF
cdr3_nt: TGTGCCAGCAGCTTAGTTCTGCAGGGGGCATACTACAATGAGCAGTTCTTC

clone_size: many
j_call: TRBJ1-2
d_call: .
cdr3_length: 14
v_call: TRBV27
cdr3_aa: CASSPDGRGYGYTF
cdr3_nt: TGTGCCAGCAGTCCCGACGGGAGGGGCTATGGCTACACCTTC

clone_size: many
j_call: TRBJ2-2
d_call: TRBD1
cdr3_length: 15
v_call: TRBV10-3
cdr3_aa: CAIRGTGQDTGELFF
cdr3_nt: TGTGCCATCAGAGGGACAGGGCAGGACACCGGGGAGCTGTTTTTT

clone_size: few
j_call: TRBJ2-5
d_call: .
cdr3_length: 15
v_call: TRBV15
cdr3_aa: CATSRGGAGVETQYF
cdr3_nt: TGTGCCACCAGCAGAGGAGGGGCAGGGGTGGAGACCCAGTACTTC

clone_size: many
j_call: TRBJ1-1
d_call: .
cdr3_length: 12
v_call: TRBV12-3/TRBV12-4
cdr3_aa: CASSTENTEAFF
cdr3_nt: TGTGCCAGCAGCACGGAGAACACTGAAGCTTTCTTT

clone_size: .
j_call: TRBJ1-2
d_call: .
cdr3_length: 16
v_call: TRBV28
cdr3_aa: CASSPGRGAPVYGYTF
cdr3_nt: TGTGCCAGCAGTCCCGGCCGGGGGGCGCCTGTCTATGGCTACACCTTC

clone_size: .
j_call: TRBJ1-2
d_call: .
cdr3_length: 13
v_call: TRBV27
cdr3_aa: CASSRQGRYGCTF
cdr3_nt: .

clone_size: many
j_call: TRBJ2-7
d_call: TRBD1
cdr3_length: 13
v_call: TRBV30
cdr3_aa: CAWEPGQSYEQYF
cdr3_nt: TGTGCCTGGGAGCCGGGACAGTCCTACGAGCAGTACTTC

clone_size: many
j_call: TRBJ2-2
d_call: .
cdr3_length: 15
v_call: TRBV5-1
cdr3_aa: CASSLSGAVTGELFF
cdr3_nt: TGCGCCAGCAGCTTGTCGGGGGCGGTAACCGGGGAGCTGTTTTTT

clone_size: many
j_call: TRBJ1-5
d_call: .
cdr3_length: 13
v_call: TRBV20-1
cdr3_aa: CSARGGGNQPQHF
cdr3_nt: TGCAGTGCTAGAGGAGGGGGCAATCAGCCCCAGCATTTT

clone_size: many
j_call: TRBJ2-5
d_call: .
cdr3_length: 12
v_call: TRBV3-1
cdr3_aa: CASSRGWETQYF
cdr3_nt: TGTGCCAGCAGCCGAGGTTGGGAGACCCAGTACTTC

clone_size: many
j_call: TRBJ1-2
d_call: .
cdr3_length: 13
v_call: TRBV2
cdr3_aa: CASTSEGRGGYTF
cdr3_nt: TGTGCCAGCACCTCGGAGGGGCGTGGGGGCTACACCTTC

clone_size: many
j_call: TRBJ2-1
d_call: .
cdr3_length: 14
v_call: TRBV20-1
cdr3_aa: CSARRGRGENEQFF
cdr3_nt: TGCAGTGCTAGGAGGGGCAGGGGGGAAAATGAGCAGTTCTTC

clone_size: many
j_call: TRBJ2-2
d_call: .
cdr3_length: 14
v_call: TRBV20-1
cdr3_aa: CSARDMGDTGELFF
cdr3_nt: TGCAGTGCTAGAGATATGGGGGACACCGGGGAGCTGTTTTTT

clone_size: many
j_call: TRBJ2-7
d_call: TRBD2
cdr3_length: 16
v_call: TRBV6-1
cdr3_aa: CASSPERGVTSYEQYF
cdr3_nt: TGTGCCAGCAGTCCAGAGCGGGGGGTTACGTCCTACGAGCAGTACTTC

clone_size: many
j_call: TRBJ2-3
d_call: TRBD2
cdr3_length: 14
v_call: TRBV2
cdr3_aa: CASSKLAGADTQYF
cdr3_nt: TGTGCCAGCAGTAAGCTAGCGGGAGCAGATACGCAGTATTTT

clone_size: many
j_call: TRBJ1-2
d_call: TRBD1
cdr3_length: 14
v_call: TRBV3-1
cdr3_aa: CASSQGQGATGYTF
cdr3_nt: TGTGCCAGCAGCCAGGGACAGGGGGCTACTGGCTACACCTTC

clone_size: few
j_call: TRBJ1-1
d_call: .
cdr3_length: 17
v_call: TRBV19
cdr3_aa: CASDKGYGRPGNTEAFF
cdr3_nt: TGTGCCAGTGATAAAGGGTACGGCAGGCCGGGGAACACTGAAGCTTTCTTT

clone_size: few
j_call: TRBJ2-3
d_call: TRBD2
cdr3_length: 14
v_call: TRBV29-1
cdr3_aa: CSSSTSGGLDTQYF
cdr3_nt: TGCAGCTCGTCCACTAGCGGGGGGCTCGATACGCAGTATTTT

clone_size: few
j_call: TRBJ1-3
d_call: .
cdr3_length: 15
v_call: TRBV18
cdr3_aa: CASSPGVYSGNTIYF
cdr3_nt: TGTGCCAGCTCACCTGGGGTCTACTCTGGAAACACCATATATTTT